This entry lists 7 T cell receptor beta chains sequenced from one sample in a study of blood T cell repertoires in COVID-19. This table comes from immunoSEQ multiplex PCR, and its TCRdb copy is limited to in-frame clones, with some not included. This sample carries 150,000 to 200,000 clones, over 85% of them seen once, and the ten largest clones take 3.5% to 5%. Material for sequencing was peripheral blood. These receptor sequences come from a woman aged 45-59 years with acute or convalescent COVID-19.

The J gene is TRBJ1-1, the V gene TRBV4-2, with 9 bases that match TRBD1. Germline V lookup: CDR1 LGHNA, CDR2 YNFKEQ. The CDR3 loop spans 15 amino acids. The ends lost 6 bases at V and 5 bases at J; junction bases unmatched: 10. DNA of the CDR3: TGTGCCAGCAGTCCCGGGACAGGGAGTTTAACTGAAGCTTTCTTT. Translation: CASSPGTGSLTEAFF.

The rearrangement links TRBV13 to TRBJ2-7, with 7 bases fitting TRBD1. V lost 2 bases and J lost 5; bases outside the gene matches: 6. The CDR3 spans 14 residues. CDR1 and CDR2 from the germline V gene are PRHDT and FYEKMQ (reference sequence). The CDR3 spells CASSLPTQGNEQYF. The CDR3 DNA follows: TGTGCCAGCAGCTTACCAACACAGGGGAACGAGCAGTACTTC.

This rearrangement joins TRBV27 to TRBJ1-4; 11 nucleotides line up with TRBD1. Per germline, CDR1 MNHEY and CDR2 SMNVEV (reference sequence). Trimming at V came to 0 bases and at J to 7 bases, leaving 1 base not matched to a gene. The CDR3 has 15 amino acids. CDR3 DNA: TGTGCCAGCAGTTTATCCGGGACAGGGGGTGAAAAACTGTTTTTT. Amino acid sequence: CASSLSGTGGEKLFF. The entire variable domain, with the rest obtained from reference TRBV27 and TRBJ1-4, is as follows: EAQVTQNPRYLITVTGKKLTVTCSQNMNHEYMSWYRQDPGLGLRQIYYSMNVEVTDKGDVPEGYKVSRKEKRNFPLILESPSPNQTSLYFCASSLSGTGGEKLFFGSGTQLSVL.

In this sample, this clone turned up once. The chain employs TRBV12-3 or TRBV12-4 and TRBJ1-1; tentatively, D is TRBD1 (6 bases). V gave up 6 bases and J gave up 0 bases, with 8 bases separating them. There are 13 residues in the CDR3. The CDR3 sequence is CASRGHLNTEAFF. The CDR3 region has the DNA TGTGCCAGCAGGGGACACCTGAACACTGAAGCTTTCTTT.

The DNA for the CDR3 is TGTGCCACCAGACAGACCACCGGGGAGCTGTTTTTT. Translating gives CATRQTTGELFF. This sequence joins TRBV24-1 and TRBJ2-2; no clear D. The CDR3 covers 12 residues. The V gene's germline CDR1 is KGHDR and CDR2 SFDVKD. With 7 bases removed from V and 4 bases from J, the gap between germline ends came to 6 bases.

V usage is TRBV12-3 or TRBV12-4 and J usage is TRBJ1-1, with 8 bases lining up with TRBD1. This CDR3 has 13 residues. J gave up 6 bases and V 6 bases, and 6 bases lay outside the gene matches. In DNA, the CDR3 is TGTGCCAGCAGAAGGACAGGGTCTTCTGAAGCTTTCTTT. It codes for CASRRTGSSEAFF.

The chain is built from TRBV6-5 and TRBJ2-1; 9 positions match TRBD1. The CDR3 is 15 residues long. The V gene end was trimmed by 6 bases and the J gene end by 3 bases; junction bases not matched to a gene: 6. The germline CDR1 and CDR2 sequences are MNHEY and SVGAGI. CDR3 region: CASSPRTGDYNEQFF. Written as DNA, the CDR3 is TGTGCCAGCAGCCCGCGGACAGGGGACTACAATGAGCAGTTCTTC.